This is a list of T cell receptor beta chains from one sample in a study of blood T cell repertoires in COVID-19. Sequenced by immunoSEQ multiplex PCR; TCRdb stores in-frame clones only, minus some. The sample yields around 200,000 clones, around 85% seen once. The sample was PBMCs or T cells enriched from blood (not recorded which). These receptors all stem from a man between 40 and 49 years old who had recovered from COVID-19. The conserved cysteine and the conserved F or W are not part of the CDR3 here. The order of the fields is D gene, V gene, CDR3 protein. A D gene is named only where the DNA matches it firmly.

D gene: TRBD1
V gene: TRBV6-5
CDR3 protein: ATLKGATNTEAF

D gene: TRBD1
V gene: TRBV4-1
CDR3 protein: ASSHGQEQETQY

D gene: -
V gene: TRBV12-3/TRBV12-4
CDR3 protein: ASTRSSGNTIY

D gene: TRBD1
V gene: TRBV11-3
CDR3 protein: ASSTRTGAGGYT

D gene: TRBD2
V gene: TRBV6-1
CDR3 protein: ASSGESLLAGGNNEQF

D gene: -
V gene: TRBV6-5
CDR3 protein: ASRPSGDSNQPQH

D gene: -
V gene: TRBV12-3/TRBV12-4
CDR3 protein: ASSSAGNYGYT

D gene: -
V gene: TRBV4-1
CDR3 protein: ASSQDWGSWQQY

D gene: -
V gene: TRBV5-1
CDR3 protein: ASSLSGASFGNTIY

D gene: -
V gene: TRBV28
CDR3 protein: ASTWENSYEQY

D gene: -
V gene: TRBV11-2
CDR3 protein: ASSLDPRPRPLH

D gene: -
V gene: TRBV6-2/TRBV6-3
CDR3 protein: ASSYAGDGNEQY

D gene: -
V gene: TRBV11-3
CDR3 protein: ASSLLVVNEQF

D gene: -
V gene: TRBV6-4
CDR3 protein: ASSEHPYTDTQY

D gene: TRBD2
V gene: TRBV18
CDR3 protein: ASSPGTSGFNEQF

D gene: -
V gene: TRBV4-3
CDR3 protein: ASSQSSSPVPYNEQF

D gene: -
V gene: TRBV10-2
CDR3 protein: AGGIDSYEQY

D gene: -
V gene: TRBV19
CDR3 protein: ASTLTVNTEAF

D gene: TRBD1
V gene: TRBV15
CDR3 protein: ATSRDPGPGGYEQY

D gene: -
V gene: TRBV7-2
CDR3 protein: ASSFLLSNQPQH

D gene: -
V gene: TRBV11-1
CDR3 protein: ASSLRTVIGYT

D gene: TRBD2
V gene: TRBV5-1
CDR3 protein: ASSTTSGNEQF

D gene: -
V gene: TRBV30
CDR3 protein: AWSGTSYEQY

D gene: -
V gene: TRBV7-2
CDR3 protein: ASSLGANRRKETQY

D gene: TRBD1
V gene: TRBV5-6
CDR3 protein: ASSEDRGDHIQY

D gene: TRBD1
V gene: TRBV2
CDR3 protein: ASKKDRGNYGYT

D gene: TRBD1
V gene: TRBV7-2
CDR3 protein: ASSFTGTGRAEQY

D gene: -
V gene: TRBV9
CDR3 protein: ASSVDGVGGIEQF

D gene: TRBD2
V gene: TRBV7-6
CDR3 protein: ASSLAPSGSRTDTQY

D gene: TRBD2
V gene: TRBV6-2/TRBV6-3
CDR3 protein: ASSTKRGDPHEQY

D gene: TRBD2
V gene: TRBV6-2/TRBV6-3
CDR3 protein: ASSAGLAGPDTQY

D gene: TRBD2
V gene: TRBV19
CDR3 protein: ASSIPLAGSREQY

D gene: -
V gene: TRBV28
CDR3 protein: ASSLGGGLSSEQY

D gene: -
V gene: TRBV2
CDR3 protein: ASNLQGYNEQF

D gene: -
V gene: TRBV6-1
CDR3 protein: ASSEWTGEYYEQY

D gene: -
V gene: TRBV29-1
CDR3 protein: SVEDSVRNRYEQY

D gene: -
V gene: TRBV28
CDR3 protein: ASTLISVRTEAF

D gene: TRBD2
V gene: TRBV19
CDR3 protein: ASSTRLAGPTGELF

D gene: -
V gene: TRBV27
CDR3 protein: AVAAGTAYEQY

D gene: TRBD2
V gene: TRBV5-4
CDR3 protein: ASRTHGGGSTDTQY

D gene: -
V gene: TRBV5-1
CDR3 protein: ASSLREGSAAEQF

D gene: TRBD2
V gene: TRBV10-2
CDR3 protein: ASRRGSSYEQY

D gene: TRBD2
V gene: TRBV28
CDR3 protein: ASSSSGRAGIGELF

D gene: TRBD1
V gene: TRBV9
CDR3 protein: ASSVRLQGETGELF

D gene: TRBD1
V gene: TRBV27
CDR3 protein: ASTLGQGRRYSSPLH

D gene: TRBD1
V gene: TRBV10-3
CDR3 protein: AISESGTGYGYT

D gene: -
V gene: TRBV30
CDR3 protein: AWSDLPRGRNTGELF

D gene: TRBD2
V gene: TRBV5-4
CDR3 protein: ASSAGTSGLTGELF

D gene: -
V gene: TRBV27
CDR3 protein: ASSWGQAGELF

D gene: TRBD2
V gene: TRBV30
CDR3 protein: ARTSGSSYNEQF

D gene: -
V gene: TRBV5-5
CDR3 protein: ASSGRRHLSYEQY

D gene: -
V gene: TRBV15
CDR3 protein: ATSGPDRLSYNEQF

D gene: -
V gene: TRBV11-2
CDR3 protein: ASSFTGSLVDTQY

D gene: -
V gene: TRBV10-3
CDR3 protein: AITLDLAVNEQF